The 5 T cell receptor beta chains reported below all come from one sample, sequenced in a study of T cell repertoires in cytomegalovirus infection. Each CDR3 protein gets one entry after TCRdb re-called the reads with MiXCR. The table includes some 680,000 distinct CDR3 sequences, roughly 36% detected once. The source material was PBMCs. The source of these receptors is a human donor in good health (CMV status not recorded). Some clones in this sample may be carry-over from other donors' samples.

The rearrangement joins TRBV25-1 to TRBJ1-6; D may be TRBD1 (5 bases). The CDR3 has 19 residues. In germline, CDR1 is MGHDK, CDR2 SYGVNS. Trimming stripped 5 bases from V and 0 bases from J, with 20 bases between. The CDR3 nucleotides are TGTGCCAGCAGTCCCGGACGAGGGACGATCAGCTCCTATAATTCACCCCTCCACTTT. Translation: CASSPGRGTISSYNSPLHF.

This chain connects TRBV28 to TRBJ1-2; no clear D. Germline loops: CDR1 MDHEN, CDR2 SYDVKM. The CDR3 spans 13 residues. V was shortened by 8 bases and J by 0 bases, with 10 bases between the two germline ends. The CDR3 sequence: CASSDLANYGYTF. For the CDR3, the DNA is TGTGCCAGCTCAGACCTAGCTAACTATGGCTACACCTTC.

The V call is TRBV28, the J call TRBJ1-2; D is undetermined. Germline assignment: CDR1 MDHEN and CDR2 SYDVKM. V lost 10 bases, J lost 4 bases, and 10 bases lay in between. This CDR3 spans 11 amino acids. CDR3 region: CATTTFYGYTF. The CDR3 DNA reads TGTGCCACCACAACGTTCTATGGCTACACCTTC.

The genes are TRBV28 and TRBJ1-5; D perhaps matches TRBD1 (6 bases). V was shortened by 6 bases and J by 2 bases, with 14 bases between the two germline ends. The CDR3 extends over 15 amino acids. Germline V lookup: CDR1 MDHEN, CDR2 SYDVKM. The CDR3 is CASSRRQAGNQPQHF. The CDR3 nucleotides are TGTGCCAGCAGCCGGCGACAGGCGGGCAATCAGCCCCAGCATTTT. Together with reference TRBV28 and TRBJ1-5, the CDR3 gives the full variable domain: DVKVTQSSRYLVKRTGEKVFLECVQDMDHENMFWYRQDPGLGLRLIYFSYDVKMKEKGDIPEGYSVSREKKERFSLILESASTNQTSMYLCASSRRQAGNQPQHFGDGTRLSIL.

V and J are TRBV19 and TRBJ2-7, with D uncertain. V gave up 1 base and J gave up 3 bases, with 13 bases separating them. Germline V gives CDR1 LNHDA, CDR2 SQIVND (reference sequence). The CDR3 runs 15 residues. CDR3 DNA sequence: TGTGCCAGTAGTATAGTGGGTCAGGCAAGCTACGAGCAGTACTTC. It codes for CASSIVGQASYEQYF.